These T cell receptor beta chains were read from a single sample in a study of early T cells in non-severe SARS-CoV-2 infection. From the 5' RACE reads, TCRdb called clonotypes with MiXCR, one entry per CDR3 protein. The repertoire includes tens of thousands of distinct CDR3 sequences, roughly 12% of them detected once, and about 4.6% sits in the top ten. Sequencing used whole blood, obtained at baseline. Receptors originate from an adult who was a healthcare worker with PCR-confirmed SARS-CoV-2 infection or an uninfected control (not recorded which). Both conserved end residues are part of each CDR3. The D gene is left open where the match is weak. Size values are once, few and many counts, or a class for expanded clones, and some rows have none.

TRBJ1-2 | once | TRBV27 | . | TGTGCCAGCAGTTCTACGGACAGAAATGGCTATGGCTACACCTTC | CASSSTDRNGYGYTF
TRBJ2-2 | few | TRBV5-1 | . | TGCGCCAGCAGCTTGAACGGGGGTACTAACACCGGGGAGCTGTTTTTT | CASSLNGGTNTGELFF
TRBJ2-5 | few | TRBV11-2 | TRBD1 | TGTGCCAGCAGCCCCGGACAGGGGCAAGAGACCCAGTACTTC | CASSPGQGQETQYF
TRBJ2-1 | many | TRBV20-1 | TRBD1 | TGCAGTGCTACCGACCGGGACAGGGGGCGAGATGAGCAGTTCTTC | CSATDRDRGRDEQFF
TRBJ1-2 | many | TRBV28 | . | TGTGCCAGCAGTTTAGAAGGGCAGCTTTATGGCTACACCTTC | CASSLEGQLYGYTF
TRBJ2-5 | few | TRBV30 | . | TGTGCCTGGAGTTGGACCGAAGAGACCCAGTACTTC | CAWSWTEETQYF
TRBJ2-3 | . | TRBV7-8 | . | TGTGCCAGCAGCCCCCGGGGCCGCACAGATATGCAGTATTTT | CASSPRGRTDMQYF
TRBJ2-5 | . | TRBV25-1 | TRBD1 | TGTGCCAGCGGTGAATTTACAGGGGGGAAAGAAGAGACCCAGTACTTC | CASGEFTGGKEETQYF
TRBJ1-1 | many | TRBV25-1 | TRBD1 | TGTGCCCGCCCATACCCAGGGCCGGGACAGGGGGTAAACACTGAAGCTTTCTTT | CARPYPGPGQGVNTEAFF
TRBJ2-3 | many | TRBV11-2 | TRBD2 | TGTGCCAGCAGCCCCCGATCTAGCGGGAGCTCAGATACGCAGTATTTT | CASSPRSSGSSDTQYF